Listed below are T cell receptor beta chains from one sample, sequenced in a study of identical twins. TCRdb reprocessed the 5' RACE reads with MiXCR, giving one entry per CDR3 protein. The sample comprises around 370,000 distinct CDR3 sequences, approximately 8.8% of which are singletons, and 8% to 9.5% rests with the top ten. The sample consisted of naive T cells sorted from blood. The receptor source for this set is a woman between 50 and 59 years old in good health. CDR3s include the opening cysteine and the closing phenylalanine or tryptophan. D genes are given only for firm matches. Not every row has a clone size; where given, it reads once, few, many or a size class.

DNA: TGTGCCACCTCACTAGCGGGAGGGCCTGGCACCGGGGAGCTGTTTTTT
CDR3: CATSLAGGPGTGELFF
D: TRBD2
size: few
J: TRBJ2-2
V: TRBV6-2/TRBV6-3

DNA: TGTGCCAGCAGCCCGGACTCCGACCCGTACAATGAGCAGTTCTTC
CDR3: CASSPDSDPYNEQFF
D: NA
size: many
J: TRBJ2-1
V: TRBV3-1

DNA: TGTGCCAGCACCTTAGCGGGAGGATTTCTTTACAAGCAGTACTTC
CDR3: CASTLAGGFLYKQYF
D: TRBD2
size: NA
J: TRBJ2-7
V: TRBV7-2

DNA: TGCGCCAGCAGCCCTGAAGGGCCCACTGAAGCTTTCTTT
CDR3: CASSPEGPTEAFF
D: NA
size: many
J: TRBJ1-1
V: TRBV5-1

DNA: TGCAGTGTCAAGGTCGTGGGATACACTGAAGCTTTCTTT
CDR3: CSVKVVGYTEAFF
D: NA
size: NA
J: TRBJ1-1
V: TRBV20-1

DNA: TGTGCCAGCAGTTACAAAACTCCGGGACTAGCTGACAATGAGCAGTTCTTC
CDR3: CASSYKTPGLADNEQFF
D: TRBD2
size: NA
J: TRBJ2-1
V: TRBV6-5

DNA: TGTGCCAGCAGTCCGGCGGTAAGACTAGCGGGAGTCACAGATACGCAGTATTTT
CDR3: CASSPAVRLAGVTDTQYF
D: TRBD2
size: NA
J: TRBJ2-3
V: TRBV27

DNA: TGTGCCAGCAGTTCCCTCCCTATGCTCGCCCAGGGCGCCGAAGGCTACACCTTC
CDR3: CASSSLPMLAQGAEGYTF
D: NA
size: many
J: TRBJ1-2
V: TRBV6-5

DNA: TGCAGCGCCGCATTGAGCTCCTACAATGAGCAGTTCTTC
CDR3: CSAALSSYNEQFF
D: NA
size: many
J: TRBJ2-1
V: TRBV29-1

DNA: TGTGCCAGCAGCCGGAGTAGCGGGGGCACTGAGCAGTTCTTC
CDR3: CASSRSSGGTEQFF
D: TRBD2
size: NA
J: TRBJ2-1
V: TRBV3-1

DNA: TGTGCCAGCAGCTTCGTCGGCAGGGTGGATACTGGGGCCAACGTCCTGACTTTC
CDR3: CASSFVGRVDTGANVLTF
D: NA
size: NA
J: TRBJ2-6
V: TRBV5-6

DNA: TGTGCCAGCACCAGGACAAATCAGCCCCAGCATTTT
CDR3: CASTRTNQPQHF
D: NA
size: NA
J: TRBJ1-5
V: TRBV12-3/TRBV12-4

DNA: TGTGCCAGCAGCTTAATTAACCTAGCGGGAGGGCCTTGGACCGGGGAGCTGTTTTTT
CDR3: CASSLINLAGGPWTGELFF
D: TRBD2
size: NA
J: TRBJ2-2
V: TRBV11-2

DNA: TGTGCCAGCAGCTCCGCTGGCCGCACAGATACGCAGTATTTT
CDR3: CASSSAGRTDTQYF
D: NA
size: NA
J: TRBJ2-3
V: TRBV11-2

DNA: TGTGCCAGCAAAAGACTAGCGGACACCGGGGAGCTGTTTTTT
CDR3: CASKRLADTGELFF
D: TRBD2
size: many
J: TRBJ2-2
V: TRBV12-3/TRBV12-4

DNA: TGCGCCAGCAGCCGTACCGGGACAGGGAGGGAGAACACTGAAGCTTTCTTT
CDR3: CASSRTGTGRENTEAFF
D: TRBD1
size: NA
J: TRBJ1-1
V: TRBV5-1

DNA: TGTGCCAGTAGTAGGAGGGGATCGGGGGAGCTGTTTTTT
CDR3: CASSRRGSGELFF
D: NA
size: few
J: TRBJ2-2
V: TRBV19

DNA: TGTGCCAGCAGTACAGGGAACGAGCAGTACTTC
CDR3: CASSTGNEQYF
D: NA
size: NA
J: TRBJ2-7
V: TRBV12-3/TRBV12-4

DNA: TGTGCCAGCAGCCCACAGGGGGCTTTCCAAGAGACCCAGTACTTC
CDR3: CASSPQGAFQETQYF
D: TRBD1
size: NA
J: TRBJ2-5
V: TRBV9

DNA: TGCAGCGATGGAAGGGGACCGGCCTACAATGAGCAGTTCTTC
CDR3: CSDGRGPAYNEQFF
D: NA
size: many
J: TRBJ2-1
V: TRBV29-1

DNA: TGTGCCAGCAGCAGGACAGGGTCAAGCAATGAGCAGTTCTTC
CDR3: CASSRTGSSNEQFF
D: TRBD1
size: many
J: TRBJ2-1
V: TRBV3-1

DNA: TGTGCCAGCAGTGAGAGACAGGGGTTCGATACGCAGTATTTT
CDR3: CASSERQGFDTQYF
D: TRBD1
size: NA
J: TRBJ2-3
V: TRBV6-1

DNA: TGTGCCACCAGTGACGGGGCTGGGGTCAGGAATGAGCAGTTCTTC
CDR3: CATSDGAGVRNEQFF
D: NA
size: NA
J: TRBJ2-1
V: TRBV24-1

DNA: TGTGCCATCAGTGCACCGGGGGCCAATCAGCCCCAGCATTTT
CDR3: CAISAPGANQPQHF
D: NA
size: many
J: TRBJ1-5
V: TRBV10-3

DNA: TGTGCCACCAGTGACTTGGACAGGCAAGGGGGCTACACCTTC
CDR3: CATSDLDRQGGYTF
D: TRBD1
size: few
J: TRBJ1-2
V: TRBV24-1

DNA: TGCAGTGCAAGGACAGCGGGTGCCCCCTACGAGCAGTACTTC
CDR3: CSARTAGAPYEQYF
D: NA
size: few
J: TRBJ2-7
V: TRBV20-1

DNA: TGCAGCGTCAGGGGGCGGGAGAACTACAATGAGCAGTTCTTC
CDR3: CSVRGRENYNEQFF
D: NA
size: many
J: TRBJ2-1
V: TRBV29-1

DNA: TGTGCCAGCAGTTACTCCGGGGCTTACAATGAGCAGTTCTTC
CDR3: CASSYSGAYNEQFF
D: NA
size: many
J: TRBJ2-1
V: TRBV27

DNA: TGTGCCTGGAAGGGCGGCAATGAGCAGTTCTTC
CDR3: CAWKGGNEQFF
D: NA
size: few
J: TRBJ2-1
V: TRBV30

DNA: TGTGCTAGTGGTTGGACCGGACTACCTGGGGAGACCCAGTACTTC
CDR3: CASGWTGLPGETQYF
D: NA
size: NA
J: TRBJ2-5
V: TRBV12-5

DNA: TGTGCCAGCAGCTTTGGGAACCAAGAGACCCAGTACTTC
CDR3: CASSFGNQETQYF
D: NA
size: many
J: TRBJ2-5
V: TRBV11-2

DNA: TGTGCCAGCAGTTTGGCGGGGTTCGGGCTGAACACTGAAGCTTTCTTT
CDR3: CASSLAGFGLNTEAFF
D: NA
size: NA
J: TRBJ1-1
V: TRBV12-3/TRBV12-4

DNA: TGTGCCAGCAGCGACGGACTAGCGGGAGGACTCACAGATACGCAGTATTTT
CDR3: CASSDGLAGGLTDTQYF
D: TRBD2
size: NA
J: TRBJ2-3
V: TRBV3-1

DNA: TGTGCCACCTCACAGGGCTTTCTCTCTGGGGCCAACGTCCTGACTTTC
CDR3: CATSQGFLSGANVLTF
D: NA
size: NA
J: TRBJ2-6
V: TRBV24-1

DNA: TGCGCCAGCCTCCCTCGAAGCGGAGCTGCCACAGATACGCAGTATTTT
CDR3: CASLPRSGAATDTQYF
D: NA
size: NA
J: TRBJ2-3
V: TRBV5-1

DNA: TGTGCCAGCAGTTACTCGTCCCTAGCGGGAGGGCCGAGCACCGGGGAGCTGTTTTTT
CDR3: CASSYSSLAGGPSTGELFF
D: TRBD2
size: many
J: TRBJ2-2
V: TRBV6-5

DNA: TGTGCCAGCAGCCAAGATCGGCCTAGCGGTTACCAAGAGACCCAGTACTTC
CDR3: CASSQDRPSGYQETQYF
D: TRBD2
size: few
J: TRBJ2-5
V: TRBV3-1

DNA: TGTGCCAGCACCCTCGGAGCGGGAGCTACGCAGTATTTT
CDR3: CASTLGAGATQYF
D: TRBD2
size: many
J: TRBJ2-3
V: TRBV12-3/TRBV12-4

DNA: TGTGCCAGCAGTGTATCCGGGACAGGGTGGGACACAGATACGCAGTATTTT
CDR3: CASSVSGTGWDTDTQYF
D: TRBD1
size: NA
J: TRBJ2-3
V: TRBV28

DNA: TGTGCCAGCAGCTCGGACCCTGAGCAGTTCTTC
CDR3: CASSSDPEQFF
D: NA
size: few
J: TRBJ2-1
V: TRBV11-2

DNA: TGTGCCTCCAATTCCGGGACAGGGAGTTACAATGAGCAGTTCTTC
CDR3: CASNSGTGSYNEQFF
D: TRBD1
size: NA
J: TRBJ2-1
V: TRBV19

DNA: TGTGCCAGCAGCAAGACAGGTGACAATCAGCCCCAGCATTTT
CDR3: CASSKTGDNQPQHF
D: NA
size: few
J: TRBJ1-5
V: TRBV7-9

DNA: TGCGCCAGCAGCTTGCGTCGGGTTCCGCAAGAGACCCAGTACTTC
CDR3: CASSLRRVPQETQYF
D: NA
size: NA
J: TRBJ2-5
V: TRBV5-1